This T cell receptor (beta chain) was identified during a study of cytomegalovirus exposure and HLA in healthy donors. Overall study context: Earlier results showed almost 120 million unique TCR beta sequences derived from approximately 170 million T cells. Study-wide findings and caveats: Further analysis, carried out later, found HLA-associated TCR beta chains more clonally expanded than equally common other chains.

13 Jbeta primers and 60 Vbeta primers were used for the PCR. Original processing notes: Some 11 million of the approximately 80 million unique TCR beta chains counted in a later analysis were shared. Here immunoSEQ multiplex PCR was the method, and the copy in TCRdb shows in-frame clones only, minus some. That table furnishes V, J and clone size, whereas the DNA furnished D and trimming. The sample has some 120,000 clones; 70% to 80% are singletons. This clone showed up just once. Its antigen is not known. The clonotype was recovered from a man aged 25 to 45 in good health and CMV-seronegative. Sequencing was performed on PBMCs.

The CDR3 DNA reads as TGCGCCAGCAGCCTGAGGAGGACAGGGCCGACTGAAGCTTTCTTT. Its protein is CASSLRRTGPTEAFF. The chain employs TRBV5-1 and TRBJ1-1, with 8 positions matching TRBD1. V was pared by 4 bases and J by 5 bases, with 10 bases of the junction left unmatched. The germline gives CDR1 SGHRS, CDR2 YFSETQ. CDR3 length: 15 amino acids.